These 7 T cell receptor beta chains came from one sample sequenced in a study of T cells after yellow fever vaccination. MiXCR, applied by TCRdb to the 5' RACE reads, yields one record per CDR3 protein. The data show about 140,000 distinct CDR3 sequences, approximately 7.7% seen once. The sequences come from CD4+ T cells sorted from PBMCs, collected 5 days after the yellow fever booster vaccination. The receptors come from a man aged 25 to 40 who received the YFV17D yellow fever vaccine.

This clonotype showed up many times. V is TRBV7-3 and J is TRBJ2-7, with D possibly being TRBD2 (6 bases). The CDR3 is 15 amino acids. The germline V and J ends were trimmed by 5 bases and 0 bases, with 14 bases remaining between them. Germline CDR1 and CDR2: SGHTA and FQGTGA. CDR3 coding DNA: TGTGCCAGCAGCGCCCTAGCGTCGAGCTCCTACGAGCAGTACTTC. This translates into CASSALASSSYEQYF. Complete variable domain (other parts from reference TRBV7-3 and TRBJ2-7): GAGVSQTPSNKVTEKGKYVELRCDPISGHTALYWYRQSLGQGPEFLIYFQGTGAADDSGLPNDRFFAVRPEGSVSTLKIQRTERGDSAVYLCASSALASSSYEQYFGPGTRLTVT.

Ten or more counts support this clonotype. The V and J genes are TRBV20-1 and TRBJ2-7, with 10 bases lining up with TRBD2. With 4 bases clipped from V and 3 bases from J, the junction kept 3 bases outside the gene matches. The germline gives CDR1 DFQATT, CDR2 SNEGSKA (reference sequence). CDR3 size: 13 residues. CDR3 sequence reads: CSATLAGVYEQYF. In nucleotides, the CDR3 is TGCAGTGCTACCCTAGCGGGGGTCTACGAGCAGTACTTC.

This clonotype appeared many times. The V call is TRBV5-1, the J call TRBJ2-1; tentatively, D is TRBD2 (6 bases). The CDR3 is made up of 13 amino acids. V gave up 5 bases and J gave up 8 bases, with 14 bases separating them. CDR1 is SGHRS and CDR2 is YFSETQ in the germline V gene. The DNA of the CDR3 is TGCGCCAGCAGTCATCCGGGACTGGATGAGCAGTTCTTC. Protein product: CASSHPGLDEQFF.

This clonotype occurred many times. The V call is TRBV12-3 or TRBV12-4, the J call TRBJ1-5; a weak D match, TRBD1 (5 bases). This CDR3 region has 12 residues. CDR3 sequence: CPPGTLNQPQHF. The CDR3 nucleotides are TGTCCCCCTGGGACGCTCAATCAGCCCCAGCATTTT.

The table lists this clonotype with many counts. The J gene is TRBJ2-1, the V gene TRBV7-9; 8 bases agree with TRBD1. The CDR3 is made up of 14 amino acids. The trim removed 5 bases at V and 8 bases at J, leaving 8 bases unmatched. Germline CDR1 and CDR2: SEHNR and FQNEAQ (reference sequence). In nucleotides, the CDR3 is TGTGCCAGCAGCATTGGACAGGGATTCCATGAGCAGTTCTTC. Its protein is CASSIGQGFHEQFF.

This clonotype has only a few counts. The chain uses TRBV7-9 and TRBJ2-7; 8 nucleotides match TRBD1. Germline V lookup: CDR1 SEHNR, CDR2 FQNEAQ (reference sequence). Trimming cost V 6 bases and J 8 bases; bases outside gene matches: 9. The CDR3 contains 13 residues. The CDR3 DNA sequence: TGTGCCAGCAGTATATCCCAGGGGGCTAAGCAGTACTTC. Protein product: CASSISQGAKQYF.

This clonotype has ten or more counts. V and J are TRBV7-2 and TRBJ2-7, with 9 bases fitting TRBD1. The trim removed 2 bases at V and 3 bases at J, leaving 5 bases unmatched. Germline V gene lookup returns CDR1 SGHTA and CDR2 FQGNSA. The CDR3 extends over 15 amino acids. CDR3 region: CASSLPDRGGYEQYF. For the CDR3, the DNA is TGTGCCAGCAGCTTACCGGACAGGGGAGGCTACGAGCAGTACTTC.